Listed below are T cell receptor beta chains from one sample, sequenced in a study of tissue T cells after allogeneic stem cell transplantation. Here immunoSEQ multiplex PCR was the method, and the copy in TCRdb shows in-frame clones only, minus some. The sample contains about 10,000 clones, less than 65% of which appear only once. The source was tissue from the jejunum, collected at autopsy. These TCRs come from a woman aged 18 to 55 with breast cancer. Each CDR3 is given without its conserved first and last residue. A D gene is named only where the DNA matches it firmly.

J gene | D gene | V gene | CDR3 protein
TRBJ2-1 | TRBD2 | TRBV7-2 | ASSQGLAGVNEQF
TRBJ2-1 | TRBD1 | TRBV28 | ASINAVQGDHNEQF
TRBJ2-7 | NA | TRBV7-2 | ASSLVDRTHEQY
TRBJ1-2 | NA | TRBV28 | ASRTTDRNYGYT
TRBJ2-7 | TRBD2 | TRBV10-3 | AISESKWGGEQY
TRBJ1-5 | NA | TRBV5-8 | ASSLGINQPQH
TRBJ2-1 | NA | TRBV11-3 | ASSQDGTQQF
TRBJ2-3 | NA | TRBV7-3 | ARSGGSTDTQY
TRBJ2-7 | TRBD2 | TRBV5-1 | ASSFGTSGGAEQY
TRBJ2-3 | TRBD2 | TRBV2 | ASSEYGGEGDTQY
TRBJ1-3 | NA | TRBV28 | ASSYPGISGNTIY
TRBJ1-4 | NA | TRBV6-2/TRBV6-3 | ASSYSYRQASNEKLF
TRBJ2-4 | NA | TRBV27 | ASSLSPAVAKNIQY
TRBJ2-3 | NA | TRBV29-1 | SVGQLAGGADTQY
TRBJ2-7 | NA | TRBV3-1/TRBV3-2 | ASSPHSVLTYEQY
TRBJ1-5 | TRBD1 | TRBV18 | ASSPGQRRNQPQH
TRBJ2-5 | TRBD2 | TRBV28 | ASNLGTSGRAETQY
TRBJ2-5 | TRBD2 | TRBV19 | ASTRTSGSQETQY
TRBJ2-2 | TRBD2 | TRBV28 | ASSKLAGELGGELF
TRBJ2-2 | TRBD1 | TRBV5-5 | ASSWTGTANTGELF
TRBJ1-2 | NA | TRBV19 | ASSPTGLPSGYT
TRBJ2-3 | TRBD2 | TRBV5-6 | ATNRLAGGGTDTQY
TRBJ1-2 | NA | TRBV21-1 | ASSSRGNYGYT
TRBJ1-2 | NA | TRBV29-1 | SVRKGSGGYT
TRBJ2-5 | TRBD1 | TRBV27 | ASRQGYQETQY
TRBJ2-1 | TRBD1 | TRBV7-2 | ASSPRTGLARYNEQF
TRBJ2-5 | NA | TRBV5-1 | ASSSSGAQETQY
TRBJ2-5 | NA | TRBV12-3/TRBV12-4 | ASSQPLGTQY
TRBJ1-1 | NA | TRBV7-3 | ASTPGGGRGGTEAF
TRBJ2-5 | NA | TRBV4-1 | ASSQALQETQY
TRBJ2-7 | NA | TRBV9 | ASSVGDGDSGQY
TRBJ1-2 | NA | TRBV4-1 | ASSRLSRGDYGYT
TRBJ2-1 | NA | TRBV4-2 | ASSPSVTTYNEQF
TRBJ2-7 | TRBD1 | TRBV11-2 | ASSRGTGLSEQY
TRBJ2-3 | TRBD2 | TRBV28 | ASSPPGLAATDTQY
TRBJ2-7 | NA | TRBV5-1 | ASSLEAGAYEQY
TRBJ1-4 | NA | TRBV4-2 | ASSQDGRTNEKLF
TRBJ1-3 | NA | TRBV11-3 | ASSAGGGNSGNTIY